This T cell receptor (beta chain) was found in a study of identifying expanded T cells in peripheral blood (dated 2019 in TCRdb). About the investigation overall: Four technical replicates, made by sequencing separate aliquots from the same pool of genomic DNA, were compared pairwise. What the work shows at the level of the full study, not this receptor alone: The authors expected that biological variance in healthy repertoires might rise further over much longer intervals, such as months to years. The binomial model flagged about 1.3 differentially abundant clones between technical replicates, compared with about 16 over approximately 2 weeks and roughly 19 over approximately four weeks. Across all healthy-donor time intervals, the beta-binomial model significantly lowered both the number of clones called differentially abundant and the false-positive rate. Variance in clone template counts between approximately two-week samples significantly increased with total template count across all healthy donors.

TCRbeta CDR3 regions were profiled by bias-controlled multiplex PCR amplification of genomic DNA with the immunoSEQ Assay. Per the source publication's procedure: The absolute abundance of each unique TCRbeta CDR3 region was quantified after sequences were collapsed and filtered. Differential abundance was tested with two models: a binomial (Fisher-equivalent) model and a beta-binomial model that adds time-dependent variance fitted from healthy donors. Clones with fewer than 5 combined templates were excluded, and clones with Benjamini-Hochberg FDR below 0.01 were called differentially abundant. Beta-binomial variance was modeled as a function of total template count across the two samples using the form v = (b*log(k)+a)^2. This is the immuneACCESS table as TCRdb keeps it, with only in-frame sequences that have V and J called. A part of the clones is gone; compared with another copy, unresolved V genes explain less than half, and the rest is unexplained. V and J calls and clone size are as listed in that table; D and trimming were resolved from the DNA. The sample table lists tens of thousands of clones, 88% of them with a count of one. Together, the top ten hold around a fifth of the sample.

During the collection period, no infections or other immune events were recorded for the healthy donors. Time-dependent variance in a beta-binomial model of T-cell clone differential abundance was calibrated using healthy-donor blood repertoires as a training cohort. The training cohort comprised approximately ten healthy donors, 3 female and 7 male. Donor ages ranged from about 29 to 65 years, with an average of around 45 years. Whole blood, obtained from a commercial supplier, was collected from each healthy donor at three time points spaced roughly 14 days apart. For immunosequencing, genomic DNA was extracted from unsorted whole blood. Sequences MNHEY (CDR1) and SVGAGI (CDR2) are obtained from the germline V gene. Trimming takes 6 bases from V and 2 bases from J, and the germline ends sit 14 bases apart. The CDR3 spans 14 residues, from the cysteine through the phenylalanine. Only CDR3 DNA is held: 42 bases, read in frame from base 1.

This clone was seen more than once but under ten times. Its recognized antigen is unknown. Within one base of it there is no much larger clone, and no base qualities were kept. This chain joins TRBV6-5 to TRBJ2-7; TRBD2 is perhaps the D gene, given 6 matching bases. The sequenced sample was blood. This receptor was taken from a person aged 18 to 75 in good health. For the CDR3, the sequence is CASSKGGSTYEQYF. The sequence in DNA is TGTGCCAGCAGCAAGGGAGGCAGCACCTACGAGCAGTACTTC.